The 10 T cell receptor beta chains below all came from one sample that was sequenced in a study of cytomegalovirus exposure and HLA in healthy donors. Primers included in the PCR were 60 Vbeta and 13 Jbeta primers. Measured with immunoSEQ multiplex PCR; TCRdb has only the in-frame clones, and not every one. The repertoire holds around 130,000 clones, with around 77% as singletons. Sequencing was performed on PBMCs. Receptors originate from a man aged 45-65 years in good health and CMV-seronegative.

The chain is built from TRBV5-1 and TRBJ1-1, with 9 bases fitting TRBD1. The germline gives CDR1 SGHRS, CDR2 YFSETQ. The J segment lost 8 bases and the V segment lost 0 bases, leaving 8 bases of the junction unmatched. The CDR3 spans 15 residues. Here the CDR3 reads CASSLAGQGGSEAFF. The CDR3 nucleotides are TGCGCCAGCAGCTTGGCGGGACAGGGTGGGTCGGAAGCTTTCTTT.

The chain is built from TRBV6-6 and TRBJ2-7; 9 bases match TRBD2. CDR1 MNHNY and CDR2 SVGAGI come from the germline V gene (reference sequence). The CDR3 runs 15 residues. The J segment lost 5 bases and the V segment lost 0 bases, leaving 5 bases of the junction unmatched. The CDR3 nucleotides read TGTGCCAGCAGTTACTCGGCTAGCGGGATTCACGAGCAGTACTTC. Its protein is CASSYSASGIHEQYF.

V is TRBV6-5 and J is TRBJ2-7, with 7 bases identical to TRBD1. V shed 5 bases, J shed 4 bases, and the junction held 8 bases outside the gene matches. The germline V gene has CDR1 MNHEY and CDR2 SVGAGI. The CDR3 length is 14 residues. The CDR3 sequence is CASSRPGQQYEQYF. CDR3 DNA sequence: TGTGCCAGCAGTAGACCGGGACAGCAGTACGAGCAGTACTTC.

The chain is built from TRBV4-3 and TRBJ1-4; 7 nucleotides agree with TRBD1. J gave up 8 bases and V 4 bases, and 10 bases lay outside the gene matches. The CDR3 spans 15 residues. Looked up from germline, CDR1 is LGHNA and CDR2 is YSLEER. CDR3 sequence: CASSRVDRVEEKLFF. For the CDR3, the DNA is TGCGCCAGCAGCCGGGTCGACAGGGTGGAGGAAAAACTGTTTTTT.

The chain carries TRBV11-3 and TRBJ2-1; 8 nucleotides match TRBD2. Germline V gene data show CDR1 as SGHNT and CDR2 as YENEEA. The length of the CDR3 is 15 residues. V was clipped by 1 base and J by 5 bases; unmatched bases: 4. The CDR3 here is CASSLAAGEDNEQFF. The CDR3 DNA reads TGTGCCAGCAGCTTAGCAGCGGGAGAGGACAATGAGCAGTTCTTC. Supplemented by reference TRBV11-3 and TRBJ2-1, the full variable domain reads EAGVVQSPRYKIIEKKQPVAFWCNPISGHNTLYWYLQNLGQGPELLIRYENEEAVDDSQLPKDRFSAERLKGVDSTLKIQPAELGDSAVYLCASSLAAGEDNEQFFGPGTRLTVL.

The genes are TRBV25-1 and TRBJ2-5; 9 nucleotides agree with TRBD2. Germline CDR1 and CDR2: MGHDK and SYGVNS. J gave up 5 bases and V 3 bases, and 7 bases lay outside the gene matches. The CDR3 sequence is 15 residues long. The CDR3 here is CASSDPAGGHETQYF. DNA for the CDR3: TGTGCCAGCAGTGATCCGGCGGGAGGGCACGAGACCCAGTACTTC.

The chain couples TRBV7-3 to TRBJ1-1, with D perhaps matching TRBD1 (5 bases). Trimming cost V 5 bases and J 0 bases, with 7 bases left between them. This CDR3 has 13 residues. Germline V gene sequence: CDR1 SGHTA, CDR2 FQGTGA. CDR3 in DNA: TGTGCCAGCAGCCCACAGGTGAACACTGAAGCTTTCTTT. Its protein is CASSPQVNTEAFF.

The chain employs TRBV5-1 and TRBJ2-7; TRBD1 matches at 7 bases. Looked up from germline, CDR1 is SGHRS and CDR2 is YFSETQ. The CDR3 totals 14 residues. J was trimmed by 0 bases and V by 4 bases; bases with no gene match: 4. The CDR3 here is CASSQDRPSYEQYF. The CDR3 DNA reads TGCGCCAGCAGCCAGGACAGGCCCTCCTACGAGCAGTACTTC.

The V call is TRBV10-1, the J call TRBJ2-7; 8 nucleotides align to TRBD1. V was clipped by 7 bases and J by 5 bases; unmatched bases: 7. The CDR3 runs 13 residues. CDR1 and CDR2 from the germline V gene are WNHNN and SYGVQD (reference sequence). In DNA, the CDR3 is TGCGCCAGCAACCAGAACAGGGGGAACGAGCAGTACTTC. Its translation is CASNQNRGNEQYF.

The rearrangement links TRBV15 to TRBJ1-1, with no clear D. Trimming took 5 bases from V and 4 from J, leaving 20 bases between them. Germline values: CDR1 LNHNV, CDR2 YYDKDF (reference sequence). CDR3 size: 16 residues. The chain's CDR3 is CATSSRSEVLGTEAFF. The CDR3 bases are TGTGCCACCAGCTCAAGATCAGAGGTGTTAGGCACTGAAGCTTTCTTT.